One sample yielded the 24 T cell receptor beta chains listed below, sequenced in a study of cytomegalovirus exposure and HLA in healthy donors. Primers: 60 Vbeta forward and 13 Jbeta reverse. TCRdb's table, derived via immunoSEQ multiplex PCR, lists solely in-frame clones and lacks some. The repertoire consists of 46,000 or so clones, with about 60% occurring once and the leading ten covering around 12%. Material: PBMCs. These receptors were collected from a man aged 60-69 years in good health and CMV-seropositive.

The chain carries TRBV5-1 and TRBJ2-1; D gene ambiguous. The CDR3 sequence is 12 residues long. V shed 0 bases and J shed 7 bases, with 5 bases lying between them. CDR1 is SGHRS, CDR2 YFSETQ, per germline. This CDR3 reads CASSLAANEQFF. Here the CDR3 DNA reads TGCGCCAGCAGCTTGGCTGCGAATGAGCAGTTCTTC.

This chain joins TRBV4-1 and TRBJ1-4; 9 nucleotides match TRBD1. This CDR3 is 15 amino acids long. V lost 2 bases and J lost 5; bases outside the gene matches: 3. The germline V gene encodes CDR1 MGHRA and CDR2 YSYEKL. The DNA for the CDR3 is TGCGCCAGCAGCCAACCCGGGACAGGGAATGAAAAACTGTTTTTT. It encodes CASSQPGTGNEKLFF.

The CDR3 spells CASSLTVHYEQYF. The CDR3, as DNA: TGTGCCAGCAGCTTAACGGTTCACTACGAGCAGTACTTC. The chain uses TRBV7-2 and TRBJ2-7; D remains ambiguous. Between the trimmed V and J ends, which lost 2 bases and 3 bases, there was a span of 8 bases. The length of the CDR3 is 13 residues. The germline V gene encodes CDR1 SGHTA and CDR2 FQGNSA.

This chain links TRBV6-6 with TRBJ1-2, with 7 bases identical to TRBD1. The CDR3 length is 13 residues. V lost 7 bases, J lost 6 bases, and 8 bases stayed unmatched. CDR1 is MNHNY, CDR2 SVGAGI, per germline (reference sequence). The CDR3 region is CASNADRADGYTF. The CDR3, as DNA: TGTGCCAGCAACGCCGACAGGGCTGATGGCTACACCTTC.

The V gene is TRBV30, the J gene TRBJ2-5; TRBD1 might be the D (6 bases). The CDR3 runs to 14 residues. Germline CDR1 reads GTSNPN; CDR2 reads SVGIG (reference sequence). The germline V and J ends were trimmed by 1 base and 5 bases, with 14 bases remaining between them. The CDR3: CAWSGAGASETQYF. The DNA of the CDR3 is TGTGCCTGGAGTGGTGCAGGGGCGAGCGAGACCCAGTACTTC.

The chain links TRBV5-6 to TRBJ2-3, with TRBD1 matching over 7 bases. V lost 0 bases to trimming and J lost 4 bases; unmatched junction nucleotides: 8. CDR1 and CDR2 from the germline V gene are SGHDT and YYEEEE. This CDR3 is 16 amino acids long. The CDR3, as DNA: TGTGCCAGCAGCTTGGAGACAGGGAATAGGGCAGATACGCAGTATTTT. Its translation: CASSLETGNRADTQYF.

The rearrangement joins TRBV28 to TRBJ2-7; D is perhaps TRBD1 (5 bases). Per the germline V gene, CDR1 is MDHEN and CDR2 is SYDVKM. This CDR3 region has 12 residues. The V end was cut by 6 bases, the J end by 2 bases, with 8 bases between. The chain's CDR3 is CASSLRAYEQYF. CDR3 nucleotide sequence: TGTGCCAGCAGCCTCAGGGCCTACGAGCAGTACTTC.

In this sample, this clone turned up a few times. The genes are TRBV4-1 and TRBJ1-5; D ambiguous. CDR1 MGHRA and CDR2 YSYEKL come from the germline V gene. CDR3 length: 15 amino acids. Trimming cost V 3 bases and J 4 bases, with 13 bases left between them. The CDR3 sequence is CASSQDGNQNQPQHF. The DNA for the CDR3 is TGCGCCAGCAGCCAGGACGGGAACCAAAATCAGCCCCAGCATTTT.

The chain carries TRBV28 and TRBJ1-1; 9 nucleotides match TRBD1. Germline V gene lookup returns CDR1 MDHEN and CDR2 SYDVKM. CDR3 length: 15 amino acids. V was pared by 4 bases and J by 7 bases, with 10 bases of the junction left unmatched. The CDR3 protein is CASSSPGTGRVEAFF. The CDR3 coding sequence is TGTGCCAGCAGTTCCCCCGGGACAGGGAGGGTTGAAGCTTTCTTT.

This clone showed up just once. This chain uses TRBV28 with TRBJ2-1; TRBD2 matches 11 bases. There are 15 residues in the CDR3. Germline V gene data show CDR1 as MDHEN and CDR2 as SYDVKM. J gave up 7 bases and V 8 bases, and 10 bases lay outside the gene matches. CDR3 sequence: CASVDRLAGNNEQFF. The CDR3 region has the DNA TGTGCCAGCGTGGATAGACTAGCGGGAAATAATGAGCAGTTCTTC.

This chain links TRBV15 with TRBJ2-7; D is unclear. Germline values: CDR1 LNHNV, CDR2 YYDKDF (reference sequence). The V and J ends lost 2 bases and 3 bases respectively, with 8 bases between them. The CDR3 sequence is 13 residues long. CDR3 nucleotides: TGTGCCACCAGCAGACAGAAAAACTACGAGCAGTACTTC. The encoded protein is CATSRQKNYEQYF.

This clone came up a few times. V is TRBV7-6 and J is TRBJ2-2, with 7 bases lining up with TRBD2. CDR1 and CDR2 (germline): SGHVS, FNYEAQ. With 5 bases clipped from V and 7 bases from J, the junction kept 13 bases outside the gene matches. There are 16 residues in the CDR3. CDR3 sequence (DNA): TGTGCCAGCAGCCCCCGCCTCGGGAGGAGGGGCGGGGAGCTGTTTTTT. Translating it yields CASSPRLGRRGGELFF. Variable domain in full (rest from reference TRBV7-6 and TRBJ2-2): GAGVSQSPRYKVTKRGQDVALRCDPISGHVSLYWYRQALGQGPEFLTYFNYEAQQDKSGLPNDRFSAERPEGSISTLTIQRTEQRDSAMYRCASSPRLGRRGGELFFGEGSRLTVL.

This clone was observed a few times. J is TRBJ2-1 and V is TRBV27, with D hard to call. Germline CDR1 and CDR2: MNHEY and SMNVEV (reference sequence). There are 11 residues in the CDR3. The germline V and J ends were trimmed by 6 bases and 5 bases, with 5 bases remaining between them. In DNA form, the CDR3 reads TGTGCCAGCAGGGCAGACAATGAGCAGTTCTTC. The encoded protein is CASRADNEQFF.

V usage is TRBV7-9 and J usage is TRBJ2-7; 12 bases agree with TRBD2. V lost 2 bases and J lost 1; bases outside the gene matches: 6. Germline CDR1 reads SEHNR; CDR2 reads FQNEAQ (reference sequence). CDR3 length: 17 amino acids. The chain's CDR3 is CASSLSGGTSGSYEQYF. The CDR3, as DNA: TGTGCCAGCAGCTTATCGGGCGGGACTAGCGGGTCCTACGAGCAGTACTTC.

The gene calls are TRBV7-2 and TRBJ2-1; a weak D match, TRBD2 (6 bases). The CDR3 extends over 14 amino acids. V lost 4 bases to trimming and J lost 8 bases, with 15 bases between them. The germline V gene has CDR1 SGHTA and CDR2 FQGNSA. The CDR3 region has the DNA TGTGCCAGCAGCTCCCCGGGGGACGTTCATGAGCAGTTCTTC. Translation: CASSSPGDVHEQFF.

The chain couples TRBV19 to TRBJ2-7; 7 bases agree with TRBD1. Germline V gene sequence: CDR1 LNHDA, CDR2 SQIVND (reference sequence). The trim removed 5 bases at V and 2 bases at J, leaving 6 bases unmatched. CDR3 length: 14 amino acids. The CDR3 is CASSPGQSTYEQYF. The CDR3 DNA follows: TGTGCCAGTAGTCCGGGACAGTCCACCTACGAGCAGTACTTC.

The CDR3 coding sequence is TGTGCCAGCAGCCTGTTAGCGGGATACTACAATGAGCAGTTCTTC. The encoded protein is CASSLLAGYYNEQFF. The V call is TRBV7-3, the J call TRBJ2-1; TRBD2 agrees at 8 bases. The CDR3 totals 15 residues. Germline V gene lookup returns CDR1 SGHTA and CDR2 FQGTGA. The ends lost 5 bases at V and 3 bases at J; junction bases unmatched: 6. The full variable domain, rest sourced from reference TRBV7-3 and TRBJ2-1, is GAGVSQTPSNKVTEKGKYVELRCDPISGHTALYWYRQSLGQGPEFLIYFQGTGAADDSGLPNDRFFAVRPEGSVSTLKIQRTERGDSAVYLCASSLLAGYYNEQFFGPGTRLTVL.

The V gene is TRBV30, the J gene TRBJ1-2; 8 bases agree with TRBD1. The CDR3 consists of 13 residues. CDR1 is GTSNPN and CDR2 is SVGIG in the germline V gene (reference sequence). Trimming at V came to 1 base and at J to 6 bases, leaving 4 bases not matched to a gene. The CDR3 coding sequence is TGTGCCTGGAGTGGGCAGGGGGCTCATGGCTACACCTTC. Encoded protein: CAWSGQGAHGYTF.

This clone was detected a few times. The chain recombines TRBV5-1 with TRBJ2-1; TRBD1 aligns across 9 bases. Germline V gene data show CDR1 as SGHRS and CDR2 as YFSETQ. Trimming removed 1 base from V and 2 bases from J; junction bases left unmatched: 10. This CDR3 comprises 18 residues. The CDR3 sequence is CASSLTPTGGAAYNEQFF. For the CDR3, the DNA is TGCGCCAGCAGCTTGACCCCGACAGGGGGAGCAGCCTACAATGAGCAGTTCTTC.

The CDR3 sequence: CASRRQGMQSGYTF. CDR3 nucleotide sequence: TGTGCCAGCAGAAGACAGGGGATGCAGAGTGGCTACACCTTC. The chain joins TRBV2 to TRBJ1-2; 8 bases map to TRBD1. The CDR3 has 14 residues. The V gene's germline CDR1 is SNHLY and CDR2 FYNNEI. J lost 7 bases, V lost 6 bases, and 10 bases had no gene match.

The CDR3 loop reads CASSQEDSYEQYF. DNA of the CDR3: TGCGCCAGCAGCCAAGAGGACAGCTACGAGCAGTACTTC. The gene calls are TRBV4-1 and TRBJ2-7; perhaps TRBD1 as D (6 bases). V dropped 0 bases and J dropped 3 bases, with 6 bases sitting between them. This CDR3 is built from 13 residues. From germline, CDR1 is MGHRA and CDR2 YSYEKL.

The chain recombines TRBV7-9 with TRBJ2-7, with 8 bases matching TRBD2. J gave up 2 bases and V 5 bases, and 8 bases lay outside the gene matches. Germline V gives CDR1 SEHNR, CDR2 FQNEAQ (reference sequence). CDR3 length: 15 amino acids. This CDR3 reads CASSHGVAGTYEQYF. For the CDR3, the DNA is TGTGCCAGCAGCCACGGGGTAGCGGGGACCTACGAGCAGTACTTC.

This sequence joins TRBV27 and TRBJ2-7, with TRBD1 as a possible D gene (6 bases). Per germline, CDR1 MNHEY and CDR2 SMNVEV (reference sequence). V was clipped by 2 bases and J by 2 bases, with 10 bases between them. This CDR3 comprises 14 residues. CDR3 in amino acids: CASSLIGQPYEQYF. The CDR3, as DNA: TGTGCCAGCAGTTTAATAGGACAGCCCTACGAGCAGTACTTC.

V is TRBV14 and J is TRBJ2-7, with D possibly matching TRBD1 (5 bases). V dropped 6 bases and J dropped 0 bases, with 12 bases sitting between them. There are 14 residues in the CDR3. Per germline, CDR1 SGHDN and CDR2 FVKESK. The chain's CDR3 is CASSPSQGSYEQYF. As DNA, the CDR3 is TGTGCCAGCAGTCCTTCGCAGGGCTCCTACGAGCAGTACTTC.